The 27 T cell receptor beta chains below all came from one sample that was sequenced in a study of cytomegalovirus exposure and HLA in healthy donors. 60 Vbeta and 13 Jbeta primers were used in PCR. Data came from immunoSEQ multiplex PCR; TCRdb stores just in-frame clones and leaves some out. The sample records some 150,000 clones, less than 85% being singletons. Sequenced input: PBMCs. Receptor source: a woman in her fifties or sixties in good health and CMV-seropositive.

The rearrangement uses TRBV2 and TRBJ2-7; D remains unclear. The CDR3 covers 14 residues. V lost 6 bases and J lost 1, with 13 bases in between. Germline assignment: CDR1 SNHLY and CDR2 FYNNEI. The CDR3 here is CASSPSMRSYEQYF. CDR3 nucleotide sequence: TGTGCCAGCAGCCCGTCCATGAGGTCCTACGAGCAGTACTTC.

This chain joins TRBV11-3 and TRBJ2-1; TRBD1 agrees at 8 bases. V dropped 5 bases and J dropped 3; count of bases not matched to a gene: 6. Germline V gene lookup returns CDR1 SGHNT and CDR2 YENEEA. The length of the CDR3 is 15 residues. The CDR3 DNA follows: TGTGCCAGCAGCCGTAACAGGGGGAGCTACAATGAGCAGTTCTTC. This codes for CASSRNRGSYNEQFF.

The chain couples TRBV5-1 to TRBJ2-5; 7 nucleotides align to TRBD1. Per germline, CDR1 SGHRS and CDR2 YFSETQ. This CDR3 comprises 14 residues. With V trimmed by 4 bases and J by 1 base, 4 bases remained unmatched. The CDR3 DNA reads as TGCGCCAGCAGCCTGGGGACAGCCCAAGAGACCCAGTACTTC. Amino acid sequence: CASSLGTAQETQYF.

The gene calls are TRBV4-2 and TRBJ1-2, with 11 bases identical to TRBD1. CDR1 and CDR2 from the germline V gene are LGHNA and YNFKEQ. This CDR3 spans 18 amino acids. V dropped 0 bases and J dropped 4; count of bases not matched to a gene: 10. CDR3 sequence reads: CASSQDLWGQGVGYGYTF. The CDR3 DNA reads TGTGCCAGCAGCCAAGACTTATGGGGACAGGGGGTAGGCTATGGCTACACCTTC.

V and J are TRBV7-3 and TRBJ2-5; no clear D gene. This CDR3 comprises 13 residues. V was trimmed by 1 base and J by 3 bases, leaving 6 bases between them. Per the germline V gene, CDR1 is SGHTA and CDR2 is FQGTGA. The CDR3 loop is CASSLRPKETQYF. The DNA for the CDR3 is TGTGCCAGCAGCTTAAGGCCAAAAGAGACCCAGTACTTC. Full variable domain (remainder filled in from reference TRBV7-3 and TRBJ2-5): GAGVSQTPSNKVTEKGKYVELRCDPISGHTALYWYRQSLGQGPEFLIYFQGTGAADDSGLPNDRFFAVRPEGSVSTLKIQRTERGDSAVYLCASSLRPKETQYFGPGTRLLVL.

The V and J genes are TRBV15 and TRBJ2-1; weak D call: TRBD2 (5 bases). V dropped 0 bases and J dropped 3 bases, with 21 bases sitting between them. CDR1 and CDR2 from the germline V gene are LNHNV and YYDKDF (reference sequence). The CDR3 has 19 amino acids. The CDR3 DNA reads TGTGCCACCAGCAGAGAGGTTCCTCGTCCGGGATCCCGCTACAATGAGCAGTTCTTC. It codes for CATSREVPRPGSRYNEQFF.

This clone turned up a few times. The V and J genes are TRBV13 and TRBJ1-2, with 9 bases matching TRBD1. Germline loops: CDR1 PRHDT, CDR2 FYEKMQ (reference sequence). The V gene end was trimmed by 5 bases and the J gene end by 2 bases; junction bases not matched to a gene: 6. The CDR3 length is 15 residues. CDR3 nucleotides: TGTGCCAGCAGCCAAAACAGGGGGCAAAACTATGGCTACACCTTC. Translating gives CASSQNRGQNYGYTF. Together with reference TRBV13 and TRBJ1-2, the CDR3 gives the full variable domain: AAGVIQSPRHLIKEKRETATLKCYPIPRHDTVYWYQQGPGQDPQFLISFYEKMQSDKGSIPDRFSAQQFSDYHSELNMSSLELGDSALYFCASSQNRGQNYGYTFGSGTRLTVV.

The chain joins TRBV9 to TRBJ2-7; 9 nucleotides line up with TRBD1. Germline trimming cut 5 bases from V and 2 bases from J; bases unmatched to any gene: 17. The CDR3 is 18 residues long. Looked up from germline, CDR1 is SGDLS and CDR2 is YYNGEE. Here the CDR3 reads CASRDSQATGGETYEQYF. In DNA form, the CDR3 reads TGTGCCAGCAGAGACTCGCAGGCTACAGGGGGCGAGACCTACGAGCAGTACTTC. Based on the CDR3 plus reference TRBV9 and TRBJ2-7, the full variable domain is DSGVTQTPKHLITATGQRVTLRCSPRSGDLSVYWYQQSLDQGLQFLIQYYNGEERAKGNILERFSAQQFPDLHSELNLSSLELGDSALYFCASRDSQATGGETYEQYFGPGTRLTVT.

The CDR3 nucleotides are TGTGCCAGCAGCGAGGGACAGCATGGCTACACCTTC. This sequence encodes CASSEGQHGYTF. V gene TRBV21-1 combines with J gene TRBJ1-2; no DNA check was done on the table's D call, TRBD1. TRBV21-1 is given as a pseudogene. The CDR3 spans 12 residues.

The CDR3 region is CASSEEGRTQPSGGYTF. CDR3 bases: TGTGCCAGCAGTGAAGAGGGTAGGACTCAACCGTCGGGAGGCTACACCTTC. The rearrangement uses TRBV2 and TRBJ1-2, with D unresolved. The CDR3 consists of 17 residues. Germline V gene lookup returns CDR1 SNHLY and CDR2 FYNNEI. Trimming removed 1 base at V and 8 bases at J, with 23 bases between.

This chain joins TRBV7-2 and TRBJ2-5; a possible D gene is TRBD2 (7 bases). In germline, CDR1 is SGHTA, CDR2 FQGNSA. Trimming cost V 5 bases and J 4 bases, with 20 bases left between them. The CDR3 length is 16 residues. The CDR3 DNA reads as TGTGCCAGCAGCCCTCCTAAAGGGGGGGCGGTAGAGACCCAGTACTTC. It is translated as CASSPPKGGAVETQYF.

V usage is TRBV6-6 and J usage is TRBJ2-1; D may be TRBD2 (5 bases). Per germline, CDR1 MNHNY and CDR2 SVGAGI (reference sequence). Trimming removed 11 bases at V and 6 bases at J, with 20 bases between. The CDR3 covers 14 residues. Here the CDR3 DNA reads TGTGCCTCAGGCGAGGAGTTACGGGGCAATGAGCAGTTCTTC. It encodes CASGEELRGNEQFF.

The chain combines TRBV30 with TRBJ1-1; no clear D. Trimming stripped 3 bases from V and 4 bases from J, with 12 bases between. The CDR3 contains 13 residues. Germline CDR1 and CDR2: GTSNPN and SVGIG (reference sequence). The CDR3 coding sequence is TGTGCCTGGAGAGACCAGGTAGTCACTGAAGCTTTCTTT. Residues: CAWRDQVVTEAFF.

V and J are TRBV7-9 and TRBJ2-3; 9 bases match TRBD1. This CDR3 comprises 14 residues. The V segment lost 4 bases and the J segment 3 bases; nucleotides outside the gene matches: 2. Germline V CDR1 and CDR2: SEHNR, FQNEAQ (reference sequence). The CDR3 region has the DNA TGTGCCAGCAGCTCCGGACAGGGGACAGATACGCAGTATTTT. Residues: CASSSGQGTDTQYF.

The V gene is TRBV6-6, the J gene TRBJ2-7; no reliable D call. CDR3 size: 12 residues. CDR1 is MNHNY, CDR2 SVGAGI, per germline (reference sequence). Trimming cost V 0 bases and J 7 bases, with 7 bases left between them. The CDR3 loop reads CASSYSTGEQYF. DNA of the CDR3: TGTGCCAGCAGTTACTCGACGGGTGAGCAGTACTTC.

The chain links TRBV2 to TRBJ2-7; 8 bases fit TRBD1. Germline V gene sequence: CDR1 SNHLY, CDR2 FYNNEI. CDR3 length: 15 residues. V shed 2 bases, J shed 1 base, and the junction held 4 bases outside the gene matches. The CDR3, as DNA: TGTGCCAGCAGTGAATGGGACAGGCGTTCCTACGAGCAGTACTTC. Protein sequence: CASSEWDRRSYEQYF.

This clone has a single count. The CDR3 loop is CAWSTGYPGTGNYEQFF. As DNA, the CDR3 is TGTGCCTGGAGTACGGGCTATCCCGGGACAGGGAACTATGAGCAGTTCTTC. The rearrangement links TRBV30 to TRBJ2-1; TRBD1 matches 9 bases. V gave up 2 bases and J gave up 8 bases; unmatched junction bases: 16. The CDR3 consists of 17 residues. Germline V gene lookup returns CDR1 GTSNPN and CDR2 SVGIG (reference sequence).

This chain uses TRBV7-9 with TRBJ2-5, with 10 bases identical to TRBD2. The CDR3 loop spans 16 amino acids. The V gene's germline CDR1 is SEHNR and CDR2 FQNEAQ (reference sequence). Trimming removed 3 bases from V and 2 bases from J; junction bases left unmatched: 6. CDR3 loop: CASSFSSGGIQETQYF. CDR3 sequence (DNA): TGTGCCAGCAGCTTTTCTAGCGGGGGTATACAAGAGACCCAGTACTTC.

The chain carries TRBV7-2 and TRBJ2-2; D not resolved. Trimming removed 10 bases at V and 7 bases at J, with 10 bases between. The CDR3 contains 11 residues. Germline V gene lookup returns CDR1 SGHTA and CDR2 FQGNSA. In DNA, the CDR3 is TGTGCCACCCCTAGTCACGGGGAGCTGTTTTTT. This sequence encodes CATPSHGELFF.

The genes are TRBV9 and TRBJ2-3, with 10 bases matching TRBD2. After removal of 3 bases from V and 0 bases from J, the junction contained 10 bases not matched to a gene. The CDR3 sequence is 18 residues long. Germline V gene sequence: CDR1 SGDLS, CDR2 YYNGEE. The CDR3 nucleotides read TGTGCCAGCAGCGAGGCCGGGGGAGCGGGGGGGAGCACAGATACGCAGTATTTT. It yields the protein CASSEAGGAGGSTDTQYF.

The V and J genes are TRBV25-1 and TRBJ1-1; the D gene is possibly TRBD1 (5 bases). Germline assignment: CDR1 MGHDK and CDR2 SYGVNS. Between the trimmed V and J ends, which lost 6 bases and 4 bases, there was a span of 12 bases. The CDR3 spans 13 residues. Here the CDR3 DNA reads TGTGCCAGCAGGTCTTTCCAGGGCACTGAAGCTTTCTTT. Translating it yields CASRSFQGTEAFF.

The chain recombines TRBV6-1 with TRBJ2-7; 10 bases match TRBD1. V was clipped by 7 bases and J by 4 bases; unmatched bases: 10. Germline CDR1 MNHNS, CDR2 SASEGT. The CDR3 has 15 amino acids. The CDR3 spells CASKQGQGVPYEQYF. The DNA of the CDR3 is TGTGCCAGCAAACAAGGACAGGGGGTTCCTTACGAGCAGTACTTC.

The V call is TRBV19, the J call TRBJ2-1; a weak D match, TRBD1 (6 bases). V shed 3 bases and J shed 7 bases, with 16 bases lying between them. The CDR3 spans 15 residues. Germline CDR1 LNHDA, CDR2 SQIVND (reference sequence). CDR3 sequence (DNA): TGTGCCAGTAGTATCGGGACACCCACGGGAAATGAGCAGTTCTTC. Residues: CASSIGTPTGNEQFF.

The gene calls are TRBV7-9 and TRBJ1-6, with D perhaps TRBD1 (5 bases). The V end was cut by 2 bases, the J end by 7 bases, with 9 bases between. The CDR3 loop spans 14 amino acids. Looked up from germline, CDR1 is SEHNR and CDR2 is FQNEAQ (reference sequence). CDR3 sequence (DNA): TGTGCCAGCAGCTTATGGGGCAACAATTCACCCCTCCACTTT. It codes for CASSLWGNNSPLHF. The variable domain in full, completed from reference TRBV7-9 and TRBJ1-6, reads DTGVSQNPRHKITKRGQNVTFRCDPISEHNRLYWYRQTLGQGPEFLTYFQNEAQLEKSRLLSDRFSAERPKGSFSTLEIQRTEQGDSAMYLCASSLWGNNSPLHFGNGTRLTVT.

The rearrangement links TRBV18 to TRBJ1-1, with 8 bases fitting TRBD1. The germline CDR1 and CDR2 sequences are KGHSH and LQKENI. V lost 6 bases to trimming and J lost 3 bases; unmatched junction nucleotides: 12. This CDR3 comprises 16 residues. This CDR3 is CASSNNLGRGHTEAFF. The CDR3 nucleotides are TGTGCCAGCTCCAACAATTTAGGCAGGGGGCACACTGAAGCTTTCTTT.

The chain's CDR3 is CASSQAQATNEQFF. The CDR3 DNA reads TGTGCCAGCAGCCAAGCTCAGGCTACGAATGAGCAGTTCTTC. This rearrangement joins TRBV4-2 to TRBJ2-1; D is uncertain. Germline V gene sequence: CDR1 LGHNA, CDR2 YNFKEQ. This CDR3 has 14 amino acids. Between the trimmed V and J ends, which lost 1 base and 7 bases, there was a span of 11 bases.

This chain uses TRBV6-1 with TRBJ1-1; TRBD1 matches at 7 bases. Germline assignment: CDR1 MNHNS and CDR2 SASEGT. V lost 4 bases, J lost 1 base, and 9 bases stayed unmatched. The CDR3 extends over 16 amino acids. In nucleotides, the CDR3 is TGTGCCAGCAGTGGGAAAGGGGGCGCGGGGAACACTGAAGCTTTCTTT. Amino acids: CASSGKGGAGNTEAFF.